Listed below are T cell receptor beta chains from one sample, sequenced in a study of control samples from healthy donors and cancer patients. TCRdb's copy holds only in-frame clones and misses some; the assay was immunoSEQ multiplex PCR. The table lists some 70,000 clones, under 85% of them singletons. The material sequenced was blood. The receptors come from a man in his sixties in good health. Each CDR3 is given with its conserved first and last residue. The order of the fields is J gene, clone size, D gene, V gene, CDR3 DNA, CDR3 protein. The D gene is left open where the match is weak. Clone size is stated in some rows and not others, as once, few, many or a class when expanded.

>TRBJ2-5|NA|NA|TRBV7-2
TGTGCCAGCACCTACCAGCTGGGAGATAAAGAGACCCAGTACTTC
CASTYQLGDKETQYF
>TRBJ2-3|NA|TRBD2|TRBV7-8
TGTGCCAGCAGCGGTAGCGGACTAGCGGGAGTAAGGGATACGCAGTATTTT
CASSGSGLAGVRDTQYF
>TRBJ2-7|once|NA|TRBV15
TGTGCCACCAGCAGAGATTTCGGGAGACCCCCCTACGAGCAGTACTTC
CATSRDFGRPPYEQYF
>TRBJ2-7|few|NA|TRBV6-2/TRBV6-3
TGTGCCAGCAGTGACCTAGTCTACGAGCAGTACTTC
CASSDLVYEQYF
>TRBJ1-3|NA|NA|TRBV28
TGTGCCAGCAGTTTAAACGGGGGCGGAAACACCATATATTTT
CASSLNGGGNTIYF
>TRBJ2-3|few|NA|TRBV19
TGTGCCAGTAGTGGGCGGGACCGAGACACAGATACGCAGTATTTT
CASSGRDRDTDTQYF
>TRBJ2-4|NA|NA|TRBV6-5
TGTGCCAGCAGTTACCCCAGGGGAATGGGGAAAAACATTCAGTACTTC
CASSYPRGMGKNIQYF
>TRBJ1-4|medium-sized|NA|TRBV4-1
TGCGCCAGCAGCCAAGAACCCGCGGGGGCAACTAATGAAAAACTGTTTTTT
CASSQEPAGATNEKLFF
>TRBJ2-1|NA|NA|TRBV7-2
TGTGCCAGCAGCTTAGTGGGTAGCGTCGTTGAGCAGTTCTTC
CASSLVGSVVEQFF
>TRBJ2-1|NA|NA|TRBV11-2
TGTGCCAGCAGCTACGGCGGGGCAATCGATGAGCAGTTCTTC
CASSYGGAIDEQFF
>TRBJ1-3|NA|NA|TRBV7-9
TGTGCCAGCAGCTTAGGAGGGACTTATGGAAACACCATATATTTT
CASSLGGTYGNTIYF
>TRBJ1-1|NA|NA|TRBV3-1/TRBV3-2
TGTGCCAGCAGCCCCAAGTGGCAGGACACTGAAGCTTTCTTT
CASSPKWQDTEAFF
>TRBJ2-1|few|NA|TRBV27
TGTGCCAGCAGTTTCACGGGGACCGCTAGCAATGAGCAGTTCTTC
CASSFTGTASNEQFF
>TRBJ2-1|NA|NA|TRBV30
TGTGCCTGGAGTGCTCTTGTCCCGGGAGTGATGGACAATGAGCAGTTCTTC
CAWSALVPGVMDNEQFF
>TRBJ2-7|NA|NA|TRBV5-5
TGTGCCAGCAGCCAATCACCGGGACGGACGAGCGAGCAGTACTTC
CASSQSPGRTSEQYF
>TRBJ2-1|once|NA|TRBV14
TGTGCCAGCAGCCAAGGCCCCGAGCAGTTCTTC
CASSQGPEQFF
>TRBJ1-4|NA|TRBD1|TRBV6-4
TGTGCCAGCAGTGACTTAGGCACAGGGGAGTACGCAACTAATGAAAAACTGTTTTTT
CASSDLGTGEYATNEKLFF
>TRBJ1-1|NA|NA|TRBV19
TGTGCCAGTAGTATAGACAGGGATAACACTGAAGCTTTCTTT
CASSIDRDNTEAFF
>TRBJ2-1|NA|TRBD2|TRBV7-2
TGTGCCAGCAGCTTAAGGTCTAGCGGGAGGGCCGGGGAGCAGTTCTTC
CASSLRSSGRAGEQFF
>TRBJ2-7|few|TRBD2|TRBV5-4
TGTGCCAGCAGCTTGGAGCGGGAGGAGTACGAGCAGTACTTC
CASSLEREEYEQYF
>TRBJ2-7|few|NA|TRBV7-9
TGTGCCAGCAGATTGGACCGCTACGAGCAGTACTTC
CASRLDRYEQYF
>TRBJ2-7|NA|NA|TRBV4-3
TGCGCCAGCAGCCAAGATGCCCGACTGGACCGGGAGCAGTACTTC
CASSQDARLDREQYF
>TRBJ2-6|NA|TRBD1|TRBV10-3
TGTGCCATCGGAAGGACAGGGGGCGCCTCTGGGGCCAACGTCCTGACTTTC
CAIGRTGGASGANVLTF
>TRBJ2-4|NA|TRBD2|TRBV4-3
TGCGCCAGCAGCCAAGATAGCGGGTCGGGAGCCAAAAACATTCAGTACTTC
CASSQDSGSGAKNIQYF
>TRBJ1-2|few|NA|TRBV6-1
TGTGCCAGCAGTGAACGGACCGGGACGGGCTACACCTTC
CASSERTGTGYTF
>TRBJ2-2|NA|TRBD1|TRBV7-6
TGTGCCAGCAGTCGGGACAGATTGAACACCGGGGAGCTGTTTTTT
CASSRDRLNTGELFF
>TRBJ2-5|NA|TRBD2|TRBV5-1
TGCGCCAGCAGCTTGGCCGCGATAGCGGGGTCCCAGGGGACCCAGTACTTC
CASSLAAIAGSQGTQYF
>TRBJ2-7|NA|NA|TRBV20-1
TGCAGTGCTAGCAAGACCTACGAGCAGTACTTC
CSASKTYEQYF
>TRBJ2-2|NA|NA|TRBV18
TGTGCCAGCTCACCGCGACGGGACGGGGAGCTGTTTTTT
CASSPRRDGELFF
>TRBJ1-1|few|NA|TRBV4-2
TGTGCCAGCATGGGGACCCTTGGGAACACTGAAGCTTTCTTT
CASMGTLGNTEAFF
>TRBJ1-5|few|NA|TRBV5-1
TGCGCCAGCAGTCCAGGGGGCAATCAGCCCCAGCATTTT
CASSPGGNQPQHF
>TRBJ1-1|NA|NA|TRBV3-1/TRBV3-2
TGTGCCAGCAGCCAAGTACAGGGTAACACTGAAGCTTTCTTT
CASSQVQGNTEAFF
>TRBJ2-7|NA|NA|TRBV30
TGTGCCTGGGTACGGGAGAACTACGAGCAGTACTTC
CAWVRENYEQYF
>TRBJ1-2|NA|NA|TRBV28
TGTGCCAGCAGTTTATCTGGCCAGGGCAACTATGGCTACACCTTC
CASSLSGQGNYGYTF
>TRBJ2-1|NA|NA|TRBV5-1
TGCGCCAGCAGCTTGTCCCCGGACGGAGCCTCTTCCTACAATGAGCAGTTCTTC
CASSLSPDGASSYNEQFF
>TRBJ1-1|once|TRBD1|TRBV18
TGTGCCAGCTCAACGGGACAGGGGGGCACTGAAGCTTTCTTT
CASSTGQGGTEAFF
>TRBJ2-7|NA|TRBD1|TRBV6-4
TGTGCCAGCAGTGGGAGACAGGGGCCCTACGAGCAGTACTTC
CASSGRQGPYEQYF
>TRBJ2-3|once|TRBD2|TRBV6-1
TGTGCCAGCAGTGAAGCGCGAGCGGGAGGGCCAGATACGCAGTATTTT
CASSEARAGGPDTQYF
>TRBJ2-7|NA|NA|TRBV7-2
TGTGCCACCTCTCGGGCGGGGGCGAACTACGAGCAGTACTTC
CATSRAGANYEQYF
>TRBJ2-3|NA|TRBD2|TRBV3-1/TRBV3-2
TGTGCCAGCAGCCCCCCGGGGTCGGCGGGAGGTCCCAGAGATACGCAGTATTTT
CASSPPGSAGGPRDTQYF
>TRBJ1-2|NA|NA|TRBV30
TGTGCCTGGAGTAGAACGGCTGTTGGCTACACCTTC
CAWSRTAVGYTF
>TRBJ1-4|NA|TRBD1|TRBV2
TGTGCCAGCAACCGGGACAGAAATGAAAAACTGTTTTTT
CASNRDRNEKLFF
>TRBJ2-1|NA|NA|TRBV18
TGTGCCAGCTCACCAGGACAAAGCTCCTACAATGAGCAGTTCTTC
CASSPGQSSYNEQFF
>TRBJ2-1|NA|NA|TRBV11-3
TGTGCCAGCAGCTACCGGGGGACACATAATGAGCAGTTCTTC
CASSYRGTHNEQFF
>TRBJ2-2|NA|NA|TRBV30
TGTGCCTGGAGTGTCTACGGCACCGGGGAGCTGTTTTTT
CAWSVYGTGELFF
>TRBJ2-3|NA|TRBD1|TRBV18
TGTGCCAGCTCACTGGGACAGATTAGCACAGATACGCAGTATTTT
CASSLGQISTDTQYF
>TRBJ2-7|NA|TRBD1|TRBV6-1
TGTGCCAGCAGTGATCTGGGACAGGTATTTGGGGGCGACGAGCAGTACTTC
CASSDLGQVFGGDEQYF
>TRBJ2-3|once|TRBD1|TRBV24-1
TGTGCCACCAGTGACAGCGACAGGGGGCTGACAGATACGCAGTATTTT
CATSDSDRGLTDTQYF
>TRBJ1-1|NA|NA|TRBV19
TGTGCCAGTAAACAGGGAGTCGGTTTGAACACTGAAGCTTTCTTT
CASKQGVGLNTEAFF
>TRBJ2-4|NA|NA|TRBV6-1
TGTGCCAGCAGTGAATTCGGTATAGCCAAAAACATTCAGTACTTC
CASSEFGIAKNIQYF
>TRBJ1-4|NA|TRBD1|TRBV11-2
TGTGCCAGCAGCACAAGGACAGGGGAGCGCCCAAAGGGGAATGAAAAACTGTTTTTT
CASSTRTGERPKGNEKLFF
>TRBJ2-7|NA|NA|TRBV12-3/TRBV12-4
TGTGCCAGCAGTTTCGCGGTCGAGCAGTACTTC
CASSFAVEQYF
>TRBJ1-2|NA|NA|TRBV2
TGTGCCAGCAGTAACACCGCTAACTATGGCTACACCTTC
CASSNTANYGYTF
>TRBJ2-3|NA|TRBD2|TRBV4-2
TGTGCCAGCAGCCAAGGGGGACTAGGGTCTCAACAAGATACGCAGTATTTT
CASSQGGLGSQQDTQYF
>TRBJ2-7|NA|NA|TRBV18
TGTGCCAGCTCACCACCAGGGGTCGGCAATTACGAGCAGTACTTC
CASSPPGVGNYEQYF
>TRBJ2-3|NA|NA|TRBV28
TGTGCCAGCAGCCCCGGGAGCACAGATACGCAGTATTTT
CASSPGSTDTQYF